This T cell receptor (beta chain) comes out of a study of blood T cell repertoires in COVID-19. The germline V gene encodes CDR1 DFQATT and CDR2 SNEGSKA (reference sequence). V lost 3 bases to trimming and J lost 0 bases; unmatched junction nucleotides: 9. This CDR3 is built from 17 residues. The repertoire was sequenced with immunoSEQ multiplex PCR; TCRdb's copy has only in-frame clones and lacks some. The sample has 150,000 to 200,000 clones, 75% to 80% seen once. The chain carries TRBV20-1 and TRBJ2-7; 12 nucleotides match TRBD2. This clonotype originated in a woman in her 70s with acute or convalescent COVID-19. What was sequenced was peripheral blood. CDR3: CSASRAGLAGGSYEQYF. Written as DNA, the CDR3 is TGCAGTGCTAGTCGTGCGGGACTAGCGGGTGGCTCCTACGAGCAGTACTTC.